These 14 T cell receptor beta chains originate from one sample sequenced in a study of T cells after yellow fever vaccination. MiXCR, applied by TCRdb to the 5' RACE reads, yields one record per CDR3 protein. This sample has 500,000 to 650,000 distinct CDR3 sequences, with about 17% found just once. This specimen was PBMCs, taken 5 to 6 days after the first yellow fever vaccination. These TCRs come from a man aged 18 to 30 who received the YFV17D yellow fever vaccine.

This clonotype was detected only a few times. The V call is TRBV20-1, the J call TRBJ2-3; 10 positions match TRBD2. J gave up 3 bases and V 0 bases, and 15 bases lay outside the gene matches. Germline CDR1 is DFQATT and CDR2 is SNEGSKA (reference sequence). The CDR3 extends over 19 amino acids. CDR3 protein: CSARDRLASGGPGTDTQYF. CDR3 coding DNA: TGCAGTGCTAGAGACCGGTTGGCTAGCGGGGGCCCGGGGACAGATACGCAGTATTTT.

This clonotype was counted ten times or more. The V gene is TRBV11-2, the J gene TRBJ1-1, with a weak D call TRBD1 (5 bases). The V end lost 7 bases, the J end lost 0 bases, and 12 bases lay between the germline ends. The germline CDR1 and CDR2 sequences are SGHAT and FQNNGV. The length of the CDR3 is 14 residues. The CDR3 is CASTRDRVNTEAFF. The CDR3 region has the DNA TGTGCCAGCACGCGGGACCGAGTGAACACTGAAGCTTTCTTT.

In its sample, this clonotype was seen a few times. The gene calls are TRBV6-1 and TRBJ2-7; D unresolved. CDR1 and CDR2 (germline): MNHNS, SASEGT. There are 13 residues in the CDR3. Deletions cut 4 bases from V and 3 bases from J, with 10 bases between. CDR3 sequence: CASSVGQIYEQYV. The CDR3 DNA is TGTGCCAGCAGTGTAGGGCAGATCTACGAGCAGTACGTC.

Only a few counts were recorded for this clonotype. The V and J genes are TRBV5-1 and TRBJ2-4, with TRBD2 as a possible D gene (5 bases). The germline V gene encodes CDR1 SGHRS and CDR2 YFSETQ. The CDR3 extends over 14 amino acids. V was shortened by 1 base and J by 8 bases, with 13 bases between the two germline ends. The CDR3 is CASSLSRGEDIQYF. CDR3 coding DNA: TGCGCCAGCAGCTTGTCCCGGGGAGAGGACATTCAGTACTTC.

This clonotype has just one count. A much bigger clone sits one base away, suggesting this may be a read error. The chain uses TRBV5-4 and TRBJ2-3; D is uncertain. Germline V gene lookup returns CDR1 SGHNT and CDR2 YYREEE (reference sequence). This CDR3 contains 14 residues. This CDR3 is CTSRVQSSTDTQYF. CDR3 nucleotides: TGTACCAGCAGAGTACAGTCTAGCACAGATACGCAGTATTTT.

J is TRBJ1-3 and V is TRBV9; D unclear. Germline V CDR1 and CDR2: SGDLS, YYNGEE. This CDR3 is 14 amino acids long. V lost 0 bases and J lost 4, with 8 bases in between. CDR3 residues: CASSVAPTGNTIYF. CDR3 in DNA: TGTGCCAGCAGCGTAGCTCCTACGGGAAACACCATATATTTT.

The V call is TRBV15, the J call TRBJ2-2, with 7 bases lining up with TRBD1. This CDR3 has 14 residues. Germline CDR1 LNHNV, CDR2 YYDKDF (reference sequence). The V segment lost 4 bases and the J segment 4 bases; nucleotides outside the gene matches: 3. The CDR3 loop reads CATSNRGSTGELFF. The CDR3 nucleotides are TGTGCCACCAGCAACAGGGGTAGCACCGGGGAGCTGTTTTTT.

This clonotype was counted between two and nine times. The CDR3 spells CASSWTGSPDTQYF. As DNA, the CDR3 is TGTGCCAGTAGTTGGACAGGGAGCCCAGATACGCAGTATTTT. The chain carries TRBV19 and TRBJ2-3; TRBD1 matches 8 bases. With 5 bases clipped from V and 4 bases from J, the junction kept 5 bases outside the gene matches. The CDR3 length is 14 residues. Germline CDR1 and CDR2: LNHDA and SQIVND (reference sequence).

The chain joins TRBV27 to TRBJ2-3, with D maybe TRBD1 (5 bases). The CDR3 spans 14 residues. Germline V gene data show CDR1 as MNHEY and CDR2 as SMNVEV (reference sequence). V was clipped by 5 bases and J by 7 bases, with 16 bases between them. DNA of the CDR3: TGTGCCAGCAGTATCCGCCCCAGGGATTATACGCAGTATTTT. Its translation: CASSIRPRDYTQYF.

The V and J genes are TRBV7-9 and TRBJ1-1, with TRBD1 matching over 8 bases. CDR1 is SEHNR and CDR2 is FQNEAQ in the germline V gene (reference sequence). This CDR3 is built from 14 residues. The V gene end was trimmed by 5 bases and the J gene end by 4 bases; junction bases not matched to a gene: 6. CDR3 protein: CASSPQGASTEAFF. The CDR3 nucleotides are TGTGCCAGCAGCCCCCAGGGGGCGAGCACTGAAGCTTTCTTT.

This clonotype was detected only a few times. The chain couples TRBV30 to TRBJ2-4, with TRBD1 matching over 10 bases. The germline CDR1 and CDR2 sequences are GTSNPN and SVGIG (reference sequence). V lost 6 bases and J lost 6; bases outside the gene matches: 5. This CDR3 comprises 13 residues. CDR3 protein: CACTGTGANIQYF. The CDR3 DNA is TGTGCCTGCACCGGGACAGGGGCAAACATTCAGTACTTC.

The CDR3 sequence: CASSLHEDSGNTIYF. The CDR3 DNA reads TGTGCCAGCAGTCTCCACGAGGACTCTGGAAACACCATATATTTT. The V and J genes are TRBV12-3 or TRBV12-4 and TRBJ1-3; D call uncertain. The V and J ends lost 5 bases and 0 bases respectively, with 11 bases between them. CDR3 length: 15 amino acids.

The chain carries TRBV7-2 and TRBJ2-5; a possible D gene is TRBD1 (5 bases). V shed 4 bases and J shed 7 bases, with 22 bases lying between them. The CDR3 runs 16 residues. Germline V gene lookup returns CDR1 SGHTA and CDR2 FQGNSA. This CDR3 reads CASSYLARGPGGTQYF. CDR3 in DNA: TGTGCCAGCAGCTACCTTGCAAGGGGCCCTGGTGGGACCCAGTACTTC.

The gene calls are TRBV6-5 and TRBJ2-5, with a weak D call TRBD1 (5 bases). CDR3 size: 13 residues. Germline CDR1 and CDR2: MNHEY and SVGAGI. V shed 0 bases and J shed 5 bases, with 7 bases lying between them. CDR3 residues: CASSYSRVETQYF. CDR3 sequence (DNA): TGTGCCAGCAGTTACTCCAGGGTGGAGACCCAGTACTTC.